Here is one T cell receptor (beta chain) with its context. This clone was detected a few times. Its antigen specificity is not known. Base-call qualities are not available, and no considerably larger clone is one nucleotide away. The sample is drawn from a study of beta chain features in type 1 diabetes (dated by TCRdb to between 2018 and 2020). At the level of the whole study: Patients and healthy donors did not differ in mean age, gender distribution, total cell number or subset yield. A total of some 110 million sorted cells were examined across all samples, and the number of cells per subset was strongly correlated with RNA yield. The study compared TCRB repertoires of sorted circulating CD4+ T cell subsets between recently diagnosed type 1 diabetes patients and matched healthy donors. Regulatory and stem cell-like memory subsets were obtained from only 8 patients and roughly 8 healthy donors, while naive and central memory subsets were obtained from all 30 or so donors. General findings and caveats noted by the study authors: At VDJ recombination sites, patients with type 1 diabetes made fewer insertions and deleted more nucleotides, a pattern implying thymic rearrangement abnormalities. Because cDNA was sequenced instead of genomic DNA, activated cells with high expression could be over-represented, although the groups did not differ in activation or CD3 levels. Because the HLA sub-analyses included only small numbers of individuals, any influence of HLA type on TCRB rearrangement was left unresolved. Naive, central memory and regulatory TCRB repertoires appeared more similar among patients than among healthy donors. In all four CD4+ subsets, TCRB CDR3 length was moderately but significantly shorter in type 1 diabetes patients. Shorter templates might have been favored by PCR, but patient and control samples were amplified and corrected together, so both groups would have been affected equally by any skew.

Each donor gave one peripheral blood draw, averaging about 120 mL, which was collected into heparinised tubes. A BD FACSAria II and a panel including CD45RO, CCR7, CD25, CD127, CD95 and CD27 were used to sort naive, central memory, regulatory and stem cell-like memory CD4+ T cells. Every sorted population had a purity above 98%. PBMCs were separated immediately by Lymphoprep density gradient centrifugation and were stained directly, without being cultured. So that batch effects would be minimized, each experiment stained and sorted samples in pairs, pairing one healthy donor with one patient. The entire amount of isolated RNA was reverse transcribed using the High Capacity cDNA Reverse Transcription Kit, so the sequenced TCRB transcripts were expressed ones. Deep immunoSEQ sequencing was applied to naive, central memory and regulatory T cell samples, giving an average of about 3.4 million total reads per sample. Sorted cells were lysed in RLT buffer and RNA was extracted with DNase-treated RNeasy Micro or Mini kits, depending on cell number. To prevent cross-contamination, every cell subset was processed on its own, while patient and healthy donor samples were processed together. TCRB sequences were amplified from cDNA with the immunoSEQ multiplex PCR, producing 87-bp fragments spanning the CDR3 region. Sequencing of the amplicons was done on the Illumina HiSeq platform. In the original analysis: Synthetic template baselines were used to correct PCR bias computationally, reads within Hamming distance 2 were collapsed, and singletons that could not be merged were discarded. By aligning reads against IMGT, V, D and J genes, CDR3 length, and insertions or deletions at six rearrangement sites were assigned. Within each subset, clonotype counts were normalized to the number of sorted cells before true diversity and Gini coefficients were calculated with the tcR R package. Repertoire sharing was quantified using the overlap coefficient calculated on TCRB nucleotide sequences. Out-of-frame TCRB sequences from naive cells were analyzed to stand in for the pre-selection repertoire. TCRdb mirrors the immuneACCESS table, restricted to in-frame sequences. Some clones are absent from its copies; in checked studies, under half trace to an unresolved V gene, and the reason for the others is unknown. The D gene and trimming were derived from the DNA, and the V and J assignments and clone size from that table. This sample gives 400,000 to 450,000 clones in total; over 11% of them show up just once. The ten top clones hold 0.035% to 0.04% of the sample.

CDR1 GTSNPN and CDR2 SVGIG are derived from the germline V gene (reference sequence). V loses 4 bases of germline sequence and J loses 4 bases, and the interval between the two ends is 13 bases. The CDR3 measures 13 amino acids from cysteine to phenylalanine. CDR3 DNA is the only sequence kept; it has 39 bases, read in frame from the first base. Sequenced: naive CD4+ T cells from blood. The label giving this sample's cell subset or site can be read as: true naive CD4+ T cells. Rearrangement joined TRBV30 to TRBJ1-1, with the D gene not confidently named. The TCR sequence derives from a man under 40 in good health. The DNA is TGTGCCTGGATTGGAGCAGGCGCCACTGAAGCTTTCTTT. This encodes CAWIGAGATEAFF. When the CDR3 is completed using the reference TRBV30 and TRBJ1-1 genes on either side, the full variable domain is SQTIHQWPATLVQPVGSPLSLECTVEGTSNPNLYWYRQAAGRGLQLLFYSVGIGQISSEVPQNLSASRPQDRQFILSSKKLLLSDSGFYLCAWIGAGATEAFFGQGTRLTVV.